This T cell receptor (beta chain) appears in the sequencing data of a study of regulatory T cells in long-lasting Graves disease. Study-level information: Antithyroid drugs had been taken by newly diagnosed Graves' patients for under 3 months.

Germline CDR1 LGHDT, CDR2 YNNKEL (reference sequence). Unmatched junction bases numbered 16, after V lost 4 bases and J lost 16 bases. This CDR3 has 15 amino acids. Points from the study as a whole: More public clonotypes were shared by persistent patients (around 2,800) than by new patients (about 970). Persistent disease showed a preference for TRBV28, TRBJ1-2 and TRBJ2-5.

Regarding time point: newly diagnosed GD, antithyroid drugs for less than 3 months. Researchers made the TCR library from RNA that was extracted from PBMCs. Library construction for TCR beta used iRepertoire HTBI primers and Arm-PCR of CDR3 regions. TCRdb ran MiXCR on the multiplex PCR reads and lists one entry per CDR3 protein. The table shows about 400,000 distinct CDR3 sequences, with 15% to 18% occurring only once. This clonotype has at least ten counts. What it binds is not known. This sample comprised peripheral blood mononuclear cells (PBMCs), obtained at new diagnosis, from a patient treated with antithyroid drugs. The chain links TRBV3-1 to TRBJ2-1; TRBD2 agrees at 10 bases. The origin of this receptor is a female donor with Graves disease. CDR3 bases: TGTGCCAGCAGCCCTCGGCGACTAGCGGGTGGCGAGGGATTCTTC. Residues: CASSPRRLAGGEGFF.